Shown below are 28 T cell receptor beta chains from a single sample sequenced in a study of healthy donors' naive CD4 and CD8 T cells. A linear amplification protocol produced the TCR libraries from 400 to 550 ng of total RNA. TCRdb re-derived calls from the reads in MiXCR, one entry per CDR3 protein. Of 150,000 to 200,000 distinct CDR3 sequences listed, 65% to 75% are singletons. The sample comprised naive CD4+ and CD8+ T cells sorted from blood, pooled from several donors. Receptor source: a pool of human donors in good health; the sample pools cells from several healthy donors.

This clonotype was counted only a few times. The chain carries TRBV5-6 and TRBJ2-7, with D possibly matching TRBD2 (5 bases). The CDR3 consists of 15 residues. Germline CDR1 and CDR2: SGHDT and YYEEEE. V lost 2 bases and J 0 bases, leaving 12 bases between the germline ends. In DNA form, the CDR3 reads TGTGCCAGCAGCTTCGCTGGACGGGGCTCCTACGAGCAGTACTTC. Protein sequence: CASSFAGRGSYEQYF.

The genes are TRBV27 and TRBJ2-7; D unresolved. CDR1 MNHEY and CDR2 SMNVEV come from the germline V gene (reference sequence). V lost 7 bases to trimming and J lost 5 bases, with 12 bases between them. This CDR3 spans 12 amino acids. CDR3 protein: CASISWKDEQYF. The CDR3 nucleotides read TGTGCCAGCATCTCCTGGAAAGACGAGCAGTACTTC.

DNA for the CDR3: TGCAGCGTTGATAGCGGGAAGGGTTTAGGGCAGTACTTC. Its protein is CSVDSGKGLGQYF. The genes are TRBV29-1 and TRBJ2-7; 8 bases fit TRBD2. Germline V CDR1 and CDR2: SQVTM, ANQGSEA. The junction had 10 bases not matched to a gene; V was cut back by 3 bases and J by 9 bases. The CDR3 has 13 residues.

CDR3 protein: CASSSPGRAEYF. In DNA, the CDR3 is TGTGCCAGCAGTAGTCCGGGACGGGCTGAGTACTTC. V usage is TRBV6-5 and J usage is TRBJ2-5; either TRBD1 or TRBD2 may supply D (5 bases each). With 5 bases removed from V and 12 bases from J, the gap between germline ends came to 16 bases. The V gene's germline CDR1 is MNHEY and CDR2 SVGAGI. The CDR3 runs to 12 residues.

The rearrangement uses TRBV27 and TRBJ2-1, with D tentatively TRBD2 (5 bases). Trimming took off 2 bases at V and 8 bases at J, with 13 bases between the two ends. CDR1 is MNHEY, CDR2 SMNVEV, per germline (reference sequence). The CDR3 loop spans 14 amino acids. The CDR3 reads CASSLIWERHEQFF. DNA for the CDR3: TGTGCCAGCAGTTTAATATGGGAGCGGCATGAGCAGTTCTTC.

The gene calls are TRBV29-1 and TRBJ2-1; no definite D call. Germline-derived CDR1 and CDR2 are SQVTM and ANQGSEA. The length of the CDR3 is 12 residues. Trimming left V 0 bases short and J 9 bases short, with 9 bases between. In DNA, the CDR3 is TGCAGCGTTGAAGAGACTGTGCTTGAGCAGTTCTTC. Its protein is CSVEETVLEQFF.

The CDR3 DNA reads TGCAGCGTTGATTATAGCCGCCTGACTAAGCCAGATACGCAGTATTTT. Protein sequence: CSVDYSRLTKPDTQYF. This chain joins TRBV29-1 and TRBJ2-3; D possibly corresponds to TRBD2 (5 bases). This CDR3 contains 16 residues. V was clipped by 3 bases and J by 4 bases, with 20 bases between them. Germline V gene sequence: CDR1 SQVTM, CDR2 ANQGSEA.

The rearrangement uses TRBV6-6 and TRBJ2-1; D may be TRBD2 (5 bases). Germline V CDR1 and CDR2: MNHNY, SVGAGI (reference sequence). The CDR3 has 13 amino acids. V gave up 7 bases and J gave up 10 bases, with 17 bases separating them. CDR3 protein: CASTQTLGIEQFF. As DNA, the CDR3 is TGTGCCAGCACCCAAACACTAGGCATCGAGCAGTTCTTC.

The rearrangement uses TRBV7-8 and TRBJ2-1; 9 bases are a match to TRBD2. This CDR3 region has 17 residues. J lost 8 bases, V lost 0 bases, and 11 bases had no gene match. Germline V CDR1 and CDR2: SGHVS, FQNEAQ. CDR3 DNA: TGTGCCAGCAGCTTAGCGCGGAGTAGCGGGAGAGATCATGAGCAGTTCTTC. This sequence encodes CASSLARSSGRDHEQFF.

The chain uses TRBV27 and TRBJ2-3, with D perhaps matching TRBD2 (6 bases). There are 14 residues in the CDR3. Trimming left V 7 bases short and J 3 bases short, with 14 bases between. Germline CDR1 and CDR2: MNHEY and SMNVEV (reference sequence). CDR3 sequence (DNA): TGTGCCAGCACTAGCCTGGGGGGAACAGATACGCAGTATTTT. Translation: CASTSLGGTDTQYF.

The rearrangement joins TRBV5-1 to TRBJ2-1; TRBD1 matches 9 bases. In germline, CDR1 is SGHRS, CDR2 YFSETQ. CDR3 length: 16 amino acids. Germline trimming cut 2 bases from V and 6 bases from J; bases unmatched to any gene: 9. As DNA, the CDR3 is TGCGCCAGCAGCTTTTCCTCGGGACAGGGTGGCAATGAGCAGTTCTTC. Translation: CASSFSSGQGGNEQFF.

The chain couples TRBV11-2 to TRBJ2-5, with D maybe TRBD1 (5 bases). This CDR3 has 15 residues. The germline V gene encodes CDR1 SGHAT and CDR2 FQNNGV. V lost 2 bases and J 5 bases, leaving 15 bases between the germline ends. The CDR3 loop is CASSLFAGPSETQYF. The CDR3 DNA reads as TGTGCCAGCAGCTTATTTGCAGGGCCCAGTGAGACCCAGTACTTC.

This clonotype has only a few counts. The CDR3 DNA reads as TGCAGCGTCGCCCCACGCCCGGGTAGCATGAACACTGAAGCTTTCTTT. Its protein is CSVAPRPGSMNTEAFF. The chain uses TRBV29-1 and TRBJ1-1; D remains unclear. With 6 bases removed from V and 0 bases from J, the gap between germline ends came to 20 bases. Germline V gene sequence: CDR1 SQVTM, CDR2 ANQGSEA. The CDR3 consists of 16 residues.

This clonotype was recorded only once. The V gene is TRBV12-3 or TRBV12-4, the J gene TRBJ1-1, with D unresolved. The CDR3 contains 13 residues. V dropped 7 bases and J dropped 0 bases, with 9 bases sitting between them. The CDR3 nucleotides are TGTGCCAGCATCGACGACATGAACACTGAAGCTTTCTTT. Its protein product is CASIDDMNTEAFF.

This clonotype was detected only once. The chain recombines TRBV6-5 with TRBJ2-3, with a weak D call TRBD1 (6 bases). The V gene lost 0 bases and the J gene lost 4 bases, with 17 bases spanning the gap. The CDR3 length is 17 residues. Germline V gives CDR1 MNHEY, CDR2 SVGAGI. The CDR3, as DNA: TGTGCCAGCAGTTACTCAAAGGGGGTACCCCCTCCAGATACGCAGTATTTT. Its translation: CASSYSKGVPPPDTQYF.

This clonotype was found once. V usage is TRBV19 and J usage is TRBJ1-2; D is unresolved. Germline V lookup: CDR1 LNHDA, CDR2 SQIVND (reference sequence). The ends were cut back, 8 bases at V and 8 bases at J, with 12 bases in the middle. This CDR3 has 11 amino acids. Here the CDR3 reads CASGLKGGYTF. In DNA form, the CDR3 reads TGTGCCAGTGGATTAAAGGGCGGCTACACCTTC.

CDR3 sequence (DNA): TGTGCCAGGGGGACCGTCAGACGTGAAGCTTTCTTT. Protein product: CARGTVRREAFF. V and J are TRBV12-3 or TRBV12-4 and TRBJ1-1; D may be TRBD1 (5 bases). The CDR3 extends over 12 amino acids. The V end was cut by 9 bases, the J end by 7 bases, with 15 bases between.

The chain couples TRBV5-1 to TRBJ2-7; D may match TRBD1 or TRBD2 (5 bases each). Per the germline V gene, CDR1 is SGHRS and CDR2 is YFSETQ. The V and J ends lost 0 bases and 2 bases respectively, with 9 bases between them. The CDR3 covers 14 residues. The CDR3 sequence is CASSLAGTTYEQYF. The CDR3 coding sequence is TGCGCCAGCAGCTTGGCCGGGACCACCTACGAGCAGTACTTC. Supplemented by reference TRBV5-1 and TRBJ2-7, the full variable domain reads KAGVTQTPRYLIKTRGQQVTLSCSPISGHRSVSWYQQTPGQGLQFLFEYFSETQRNKGNFPGRFSGRQFSNSRSEMNVSTLELGDSALYLCASSLAGTTYEQYFGPGTRLTVT.

This chain uses TRBV28 with TRBJ2-5; D remains unclear. CDR1 and CDR2 (germline): MDHEN, SYDVKM. Trimming removed 7 bases at V and 3 bases at J, with 18 bases between. This CDR3 is built from 15 residues. The CDR3 nucleotides are TGTGCCAGCACCAGCCTTGGCACGGCTGAAGAGACCCAGTACTTC. Its protein is CASTSLGTAEETQYF.

This rearrangement joins TRBV29-1 to TRBJ2-1; the D gene is possibly TRBD2 (5 bases). V gave up 2 bases and J gave up 8 bases, with 13 bases separating them. This CDR3 spans 13 amino acids. Germline assignment: CDR1 SQVTM and CDR2 ANQGSEA. The CDR3 DNA sequence: TGCAGCGTTGAAAGCGGAGAAGGATATGAGCAGTTCTTC. Translated, it gives CSVESGEGYEQFF.

This clonotype has only a few counts. The chain has TRBV24-1 and TRBJ2-1; D is ambiguous. V gave up 7 bases and J gave up 5 bases, with 8 bases separating them. Germline CDR1 KGHDR, CDR2 SFDVKD. The CDR3 sequence is 12 residues long. The CDR3 here is CATSGFNNEQFF. CDR3 in DNA: TGTGCCACCAGCGGCTTCAACAATGAGCAGTTCTTC.

This chain connects TRBV6-5 to TRBJ1-2, with D possibly TRBD1 on 5 matching bases. Trimming took off 3 bases at V and 5 bases at J, with 10 bases between the two ends. CDR3 length equals 13 residues. Looked up from germline, CDR1 is MNHEY and CDR2 is SVGAGI. CDR3 region: CASSYRRGYGYTF. The CDR3 nucleotides read TGTGCCAGCAGTTATAGAAGGGGTTATGGCTACACCTTC.

There are a few counts of this clonotype. The rearrangement links TRBV20-1 to TRBJ2-7; TRBD2 aligns across 7 bases. J gave up 6 bases and V 0 bases, and 8 bases lay outside the gene matches. The CDR3 has 14 residues. Germline-derived CDR1 and CDR2 are DFQATT and SNEGSKA (reference sequence). CDR3 in DNA: TGCAGTGCTAGAGAGTCTGGCGGGAGCGCCGAGCAGTACTTC. Amino acid sequence: CSARESGGSAEQYF.

This clonotype was seen only a few times. The chain combines TRBV6-2 or TRBV6-3 with TRBJ2-1; no clear D gene. This CDR3 has 12 residues. Germline assignment: CDR1 MNHEY and CDR2 SVGEGT. Deletions cut 0 bases from V and 7 bases from J, with 4 bases between. CDR3 amino acids: CASSYSRNEQFF. CDR3 sequence (DNA): TGTGCCAGCAGTTACTCACGTAATGAGCAGTTCTTC.

On this clonotype: The junction shows a germline mismatch at one end, possibly a read error. The chain is built from TRBV7-9 and TRBJ1-2, with no clear D. The length of the CDR3 is 10 residues. CDR1 is SEHNR and CDR2 is FQNEAQ in the germline V gene (reference sequence). In DNA form, the CDR3 reads TGTGCCAGCAGCTTACCGCCCGCGGACTTC. Protein sequence: CASSLPPADF.

The chain combines TRBV6-2 or TRBV6-3 with TRBJ2-3; 8 bases are shared with TRBD2. The CDR3 contains 16 residues. Germline CDR1 and CDR2: MNHEY and SVGEGT. J was trimmed by 4 bases and V by 5 bases; bases with no gene match: 11. This CDR3 is CASSRPGLEIADTQYF. The CDR3 region has the DNA TGTGCCAGCAGTAGGCCGGGACTAGAAATAGCAGATACGCAGTATTTT.

This chain uses TRBV29-1 with TRBJ1-4; no definite D call. Germline V gene sequence: CDR1 SQVTM, CDR2 ANQGSEA. The V end lost 6 bases, the J end lost 5 bases, and 16 bases lay between the germline ends. The CDR3 totals 14 residues. CDR3 loop: CSVRDGSLNEKLFF. CDR3 DNA: TGCAGCGTGAGGGATGGGTCTTTAAATGAAAAACTGTTTTTT. The whole variable domain, filled in from reference TRBV29-1 and TRBJ1-4, reads SAVISQKPSRDICQRGTSLTIQCQVDSQVTMMFWYRQQPGQSLTLIATANQGSEATYESGFVIDKFPISRPNLTFSTLTVSNMSPEDSSIYLCSVRDGSLNEKLFFGSGTQLSVL.

The chain carries TRBV11-2 and TRBJ2-3; maybe TRBD2 (6 bases). This CDR3 contains 14 residues. V was shortened by 3 bases and J by 0 bases, with 7 bases between the two germline ends. Germline V CDR1 and CDR2: SGHAT, FQNNGV. CDR3 bases: TGTGCCAGCAGCTTGGCGGGGAGCACAGATACGCAGTATTTT. Its protein product is CASSLAGSTDTQYF.